The rows below give T cell receptor beta chains drawn from one sample of a study of T-cell memory formation after mild COVID-19. Each CDR3 protein is one row after TCRdb ran MiXCR on the 5' RACE reads. Here the sample spans hundreds of thousands of distinct CDR3 sequences, more than 20% being singletons. The sequencing input was PBMCs or a T cell subset sorted from them (not recorded which). These receptors were obtained from an adult woman who had mild COVID-19 (a few samples of this study predate the infection). Cell type and time point are not known. Both conserved end residues are part of each CDR3. A D gene is named only where the DNA matches it firmly. Only some rows state a clone size, as once, few, many or a class for expanded clones.

>TRBJ1-2|.|.|TRBV7-9
TGTGCCAGCAGCCTCCGACAGGACCAAAACATCTATGGCTACACCTTC
CASSLRQDQNIYGYTF
>TRBJ2-1|TRBD2|.|TRBV5-6
TGTGCCAGCAGCCTCCGGCGGGGGATCTACAATGAGCAGTTCTTC
CASSLRRGIYNEQFF
>TRBJ2-1|TRBD1|.|TRBV6-5
TGTGCCAGCAGTCCCCGAGGGGGCCTTGAGCAGTTCTTC
CASSPRGGLEQFF
>TRBJ2-1|TRBD1|few|TRBV7-2
TGTGCCAGCAGTTTCGGACAGGGGGCGTACAATGAGCAGTTCTTC
CASSFGQGAYNEQFF
>TRBJ2-7|.|.|TRBV6-5
TGTGCCAGCAGTTACTCGGGGGATAGGACCTACGAGCAGTACTTC
CASSYSGDRTYEQYF
>TRBJ2-3|TRBD2|many|TRBV7-3
TGTGCCAGCAGTACTAGCGGGAGGACAGATACGCAGTATTTT
CASSTSGRTDTQYF
>TRBJ2-7|.|.|TRBV25-1
TGTGCCAGCAGACAGGGAACCTACGAGCAGTACTTC
CASRQGTYEQYF
>TRBJ2-1|.|few|TRBV5-1
TGCGCCAGCAGCCCGGCGCGGGGGACAAGCTCCTACAATGAGCAGTTCTTC
CASSPARGTSSYNEQFF
>TRBJ2-3|.|.|TRBV10-3
TGTGCCATCAATCGCAGGGACGGGGATACGCAGTATTTT
CAINRRDGDTQYF
>TRBJ2-1|TRBD1|.|TRBV6-5
TGTGCCAGCAGGCGGGACAGGGGGAGGAATGAGCAGTTCTTC
CASRRDRGRNEQFF
>TRBJ2-5|TRBD1|few|TRBV7-9
TGTGCCAGCAGTCTCGGACAGGGAAGGAAGGAGACCCAGTACTTC
CASSLGQGRKETQYF
>TRBJ2-1|.|.|TRBV11-3
TGTGCCAGCAGCTTAATGCCTGCGGGACGTAGGGAGCAGTTCTTC
CASSLMPAGRREQFF
>TRBJ2-3|.|.|TRBV6-2/TRBV6-3
TGTGCCAGCAGTTACTCGACCCGCGGGAGCACAGATACGCAGTATTTT
CASSYSTRGSTDTQYF
>TRBJ1-1|TRBD1|few|TRBV7-9
TGTGCCAGCAGCTCGGGACAGCAGAACACTGAAGCTTTCTTT
CASSSGQQNTEAFF
>TRBJ2-3|TRBD2|.|TRBV6-2/TRBV6-3
TGTGCCAGCAGATATAGCGGGGGAAACACAGATACGCAGTATTTT
CASRYSGGNTDTQYF
>TRBJ2-3|.|.|TRBV24-1
TGTGCCACCAGTGACCCCGGCAGGGAGATCACAGATACGCAGTATTTT
CATSDPGREITDTQYF
>TRBJ1-2|TRBD1|many|TRBV7-2
TGTGCCAGCAGCCGGGACAGGGGGCATGGCTACACCTTC
CASSRDRGHGYTF